The clone carrying this TCR beta chain was counted at least ten times. Its antigen is not identified. This CDR3 has 12 amino acids. Germline CDR1 and CDR2: MNHNS and SASEGT. Trimming took off 7 bases at V and 0 bases at J, with 6 bases between the two ends. These data originate in a study of CD8 T cells in ankylosing spondylitis. General study points: Some of the motif variants had earlier been found in reactive arthritis patients' fluid and blood. Reportedly, matched ankylosing spondylitis synovial fluid was significantly enriched for disease-linked clones.

Making the TCR beta libraries involved quantitative 5'-RACE with molecular barcodes. Using its own MiXCR run on the 5' RACE reads, TCRdb lists one record per CDR3 protein. The sample consists of hundreds of thousands of distinct CDR3 sequences, over 7% of them appearing once. This receptor was identified in a female donor with ankylosing spondylitis or in good health (not recorded which). V is TRBV6-1 and J is TRBJ1-1; D gene uncertain. The source material was blood, either unsorted or a sorted T cell fraction (not recorded which). The CDR3 here is CASNELNTEAFF. CDR3 nucleotides: TGTGCCAGCAACGAGCTGAACACTGAAGCTTTCTTT.